This is a list of T cell receptor beta chains from one sample in a study of blood T cells in healthy people across ages. TCRdb reprocessed the 5' RACE reads via MiXCR and lists one record per CDR3 protein. The sample shows approximately 850,000 distinct CDR3 sequences, 55% to 75% of them seen only once. The sample consisted of blood. Every receptor here comes from a man aged 25-45 years in good health. Both conserved end residues are part of each CDR3. The D gene is left open where the match is weak. Size tells how often a clone was seen (once, few, many) or the class of an expanded clone, and some rows leave it out.

cdr3_nt | cdr3_aa | d_call | clone_size | j_call | v_call
TGTGCCAGCAGCCGCTGGCTAGCGGGGGCGGAAGATACGCAGTATTTT | CASSRWLAGAEDTQYF | TRBD2 | - | TRBJ2-3 | TRBV13
TGTGCCAGCTCACCACCGGGGGCGAGCTATGGCTACATCTTC | CASSPPGASYGYIF | - | - | TRBJ1-2 | TRBV18
TGCAGTGCTAAAACCGGGACTAAGGGCGATGAGCAGTTCTTC | CSAKTGTKGDEQFF | TRBD2 | - | TRBJ2-1 | TRBV20-1
TGTGCCACCAGCAGATGGGACAGGGGAGGCTATGGCTACACCTTC | CATSRWDRGGYGYTF | TRBD1 | few | TRBJ1-2 | TRBV15
TGCAGCGTTGAAGATCATCCGGGTCCCTTCAACAATGAGCAGTTCTTC | CSVEDHPGPFNNEQFF | - | - | TRBJ2-1 | TRBV29-1
TGTGTCAGCAGCCCTGACAGCTTAGCGTTAATGAACACTGAAGCTTTCTTT | CVSSPDSLALMNTEAFF | - | - | TRBJ1-1 | TRBV7-8
TGCGCCAGCAGCCAAGGGGCTAGCACAGATACGCAGTATTTT | CASSQGASTDTQYF | - | many | TRBJ2-3 | TRBV4-3
TGTGCCATTAGTTCAAATGTACTAGGAAACCAGTACTTC | CAISSNVLGNQYF | - | - | TRBJ2-7 | TRBV10-3
TGTGCCACCAGCAGAGATTCCGCAGGGGGAGGCACCTTC | CATSRDSAGGGTF | TRBD1 | - | TRBJ1-2 | TRBV15
TGTGCCATCAGTGAGTCCCCTCCGGGACTAGCAACGGATGAGCAGTTCTTC | CAISESPPGLATDEQFF | TRBD2 | - | TRBJ2-1 | TRBV10-3
TGCAGTGCTAACCGTTACAATGGACAGGTCGGCGAGCAGTACTTC | CSANRYNGQVGEQYF | TRBD1 | - | TRBJ2-7 | TRBV20-1